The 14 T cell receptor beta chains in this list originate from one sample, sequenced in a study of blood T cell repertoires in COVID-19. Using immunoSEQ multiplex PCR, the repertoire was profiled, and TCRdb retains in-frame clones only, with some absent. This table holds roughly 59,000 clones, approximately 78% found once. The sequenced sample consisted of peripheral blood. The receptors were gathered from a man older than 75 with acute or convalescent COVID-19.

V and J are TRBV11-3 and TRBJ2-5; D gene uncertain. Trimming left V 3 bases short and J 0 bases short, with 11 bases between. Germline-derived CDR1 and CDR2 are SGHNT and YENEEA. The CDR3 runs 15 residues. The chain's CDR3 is CASSFSRSNQETQYF. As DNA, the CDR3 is TGTGCCAGCAGCTTCTCCCGGTCAAACCAAGAGACCCAGTACTTC.

This CDR3 reads CASTQTGYQETQYF. As DNA, the CDR3 is TGTGCCAGCACACAGACAGGGTACCAAGAGACCCAGTACTTC. The chain is built from TRBV14 and TRBJ2-5; 7 nucleotides align to TRBD1. V shed 7 bases, J shed 0 bases, and the junction held 5 bases outside the gene matches. From germline, CDR1 is SGHDN and CDR2 FVKESK. The CDR3 sequence is 14 residues long.

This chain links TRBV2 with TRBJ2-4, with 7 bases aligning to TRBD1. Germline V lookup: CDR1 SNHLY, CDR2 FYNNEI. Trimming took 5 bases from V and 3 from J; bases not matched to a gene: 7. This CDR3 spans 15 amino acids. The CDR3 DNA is TGTGCCAGCAGTCCCGACAGGGTTGGCAAAAACATTCAGTACTTC. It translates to CASSPDRVGKNIQYF.

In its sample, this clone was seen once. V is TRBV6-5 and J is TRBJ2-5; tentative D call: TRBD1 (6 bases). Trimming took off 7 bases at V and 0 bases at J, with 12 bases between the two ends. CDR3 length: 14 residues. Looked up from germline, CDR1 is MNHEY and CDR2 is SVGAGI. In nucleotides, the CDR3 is TGTGCCAGCAAGGGACAACCGTACCAAGAGACCCAGTACTTC. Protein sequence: CASKGQPYQETQYF.

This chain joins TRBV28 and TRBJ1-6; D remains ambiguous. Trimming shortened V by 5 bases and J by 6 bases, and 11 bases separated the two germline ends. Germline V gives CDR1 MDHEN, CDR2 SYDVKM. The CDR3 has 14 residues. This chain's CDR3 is CASSPSGSNSPLHF. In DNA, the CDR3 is TGTGCCAGCAGTCCGTCGGGGAGTAATTCACCCCTCCACTTT. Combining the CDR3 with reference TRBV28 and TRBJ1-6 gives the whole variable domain DVKVTQSSRYLVKRTGEKVFLECVQDMDHENMFWYRQDPGLGLRLIYFSYDVKMKEKGDIPEGYSVSREKKERFSLILESASTNQTSMYLCASSPSGSNSPLHFGNGTRLTVT.

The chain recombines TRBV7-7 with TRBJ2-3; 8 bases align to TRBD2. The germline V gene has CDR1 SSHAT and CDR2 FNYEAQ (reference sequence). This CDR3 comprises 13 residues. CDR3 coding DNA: TGTGCTAGCTCCAGCGGGAGTACCGATACGCAGTATTTT. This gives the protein CASSSGSTDTQYF. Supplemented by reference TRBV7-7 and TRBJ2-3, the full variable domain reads GAGVSQSPRYKVTKRGQDVTLRCDPISSHATLYWYQQALGQGPEFLTYFNYEAQPDKSGLPSDRFSAERPEGSISTLTIQRTEQRDSAMYRCASSSGSTDTQYFGPGTRLTVL.

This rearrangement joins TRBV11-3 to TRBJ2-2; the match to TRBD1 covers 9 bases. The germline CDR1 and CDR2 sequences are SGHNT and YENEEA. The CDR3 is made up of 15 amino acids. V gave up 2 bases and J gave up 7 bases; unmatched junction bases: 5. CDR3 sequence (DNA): TGTGCCAGCAGCTTACGGACAGGGGCGATCGGGGAGCTGTTTTTT. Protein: CASSLRTGAIGELFF.

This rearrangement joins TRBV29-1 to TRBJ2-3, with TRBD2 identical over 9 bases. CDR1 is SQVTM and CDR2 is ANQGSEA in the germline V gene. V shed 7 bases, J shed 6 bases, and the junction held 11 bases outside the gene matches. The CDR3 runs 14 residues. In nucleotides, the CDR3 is TGCAGCGGAGTTTTTAGCGGGGGTCGGGATACGCAGTATTTT. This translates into CSGVFSGGRDTQYF.

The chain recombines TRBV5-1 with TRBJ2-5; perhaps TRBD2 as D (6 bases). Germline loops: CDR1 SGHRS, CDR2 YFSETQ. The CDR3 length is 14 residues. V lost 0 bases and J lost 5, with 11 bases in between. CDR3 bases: TGCGCCAGCAGCTTGGCCGGGAGCGGGGAGACCCAGTACTTC. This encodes CASSLAGSGETQYF.

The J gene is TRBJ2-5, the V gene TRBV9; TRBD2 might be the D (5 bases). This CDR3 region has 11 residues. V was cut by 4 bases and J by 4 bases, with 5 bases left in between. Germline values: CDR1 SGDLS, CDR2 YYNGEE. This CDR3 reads CASSRGETQYF. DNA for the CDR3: TGTGCCAGCAGCCGGGGAGAGACCCAGTACTTC.

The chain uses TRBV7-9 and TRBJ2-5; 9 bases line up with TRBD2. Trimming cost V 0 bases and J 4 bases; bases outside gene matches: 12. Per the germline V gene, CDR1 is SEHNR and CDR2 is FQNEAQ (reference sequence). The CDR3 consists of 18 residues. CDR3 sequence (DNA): TGTGCCAGCAGCTTAGCTGGTGGCGGGAGGGCCATCAGAGAGACCCAGTACTTC. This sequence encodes CASSLAGGGRAIRETQYF.

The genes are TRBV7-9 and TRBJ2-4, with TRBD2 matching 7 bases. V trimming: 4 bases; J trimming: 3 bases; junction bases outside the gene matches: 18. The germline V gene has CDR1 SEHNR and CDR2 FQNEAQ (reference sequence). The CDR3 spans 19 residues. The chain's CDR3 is CASSSRPGGPSSGKNIQYF. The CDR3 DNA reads TGTGCCAGCAGCTCCCGCCCGGGGGGTCCCTCAAGTGGCAAAAACATTCAGTACTTC.

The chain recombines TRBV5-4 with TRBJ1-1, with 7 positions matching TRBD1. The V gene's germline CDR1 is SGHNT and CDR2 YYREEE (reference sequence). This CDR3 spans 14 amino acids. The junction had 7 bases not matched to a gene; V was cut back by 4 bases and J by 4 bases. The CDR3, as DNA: TGTGCCAGCAGCCGAACAGGGGTCGGCACTGAAGCTTTCTTT. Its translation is CASSRTGVGTEAFF.

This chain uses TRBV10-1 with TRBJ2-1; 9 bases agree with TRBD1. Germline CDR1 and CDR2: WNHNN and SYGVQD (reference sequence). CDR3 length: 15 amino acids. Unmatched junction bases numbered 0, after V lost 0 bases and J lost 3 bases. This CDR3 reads CASSESGQGYNEQFF. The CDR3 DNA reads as TGCGCCAGCAGTGAGTCGGGACAGGGCTACAATGAGCAGTTCTTC.